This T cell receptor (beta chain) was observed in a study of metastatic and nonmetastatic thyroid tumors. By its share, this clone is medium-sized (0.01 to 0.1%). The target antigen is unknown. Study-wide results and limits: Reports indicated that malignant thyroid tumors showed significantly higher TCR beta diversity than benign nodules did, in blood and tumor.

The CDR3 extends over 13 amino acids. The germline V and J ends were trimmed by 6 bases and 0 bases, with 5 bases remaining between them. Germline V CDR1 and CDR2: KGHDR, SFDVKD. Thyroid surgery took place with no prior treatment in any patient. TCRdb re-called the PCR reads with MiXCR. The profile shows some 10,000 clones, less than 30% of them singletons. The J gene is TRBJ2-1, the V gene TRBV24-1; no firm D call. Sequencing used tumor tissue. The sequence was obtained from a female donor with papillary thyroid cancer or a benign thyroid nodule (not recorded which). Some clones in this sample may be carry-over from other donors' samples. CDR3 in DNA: TGTGCCACCAGTAGAGGCTCCTACAATGAGCAGTTCTTC. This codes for CATSRGSYNEQFF.